Listed below are T cell receptor beta chains from one sample, sequenced in a study of T cell clonotyping in hematopoietic cell transplantation. Measured with immunoSEQ multiplex PCR; TCRdb has only the in-frame clones, and not every one. The data contain around 7,000 clones, approximately 91% of them singletons. The sequencing here drew on PBMCs, taken 30 days after allogeneic stem cell transplant. The receptors stem from a female patient aged 50-59 years who had an allogeneic stem cell transplant from an unrelated donor, so the T cells may come from the graft donor. Some clones in this sample may be carry-over from other donors' samples. Both conserved end residues are trimmed from each CDR3.

J | V | CDR3
TRBJ1-1 | TRBV2 | ASSYYTTEAF
TRBJ2-7 | TRBV6-6 | ASRATVLYEQY
TRBJ2-1 | TRBV11-2 | ASSRTTTSYNEQF
TRBJ2-7 | TRBV6-4 | ASSPREYEQY
TRBJ1-1 | TRBV4-2 | ASSQFNREIEAF
TRBJ2-7 | TRBV27 | ASSTSTVPYEQY
TRBJ2-1 | TRBV5-6 | ASSLGGGPLDDEQF
TRBJ1-2 | TRBV2 | ASSGGVSAANYGYT
TRBJ1-2 | TRBV10-1 | ASSDQGGQVYGYT
TRBJ1-1 | TRBV29-1 | SVESSGTANTEAF
TRBJ2-5 | TRBV4-3 | ASSHEMQGRVETQY
TRBJ2-7 | TRBV5-1 | ASSLVPGVSYEQY
TRBJ1-2 | TRBV6-5 | ASSYDLQGYGYT
TRBJ2-1 | TRBV7-2 | ASTFSGMVYNEQF
TRBJ2-7 | TRBV5-1 | ASSLDGSSYEQY
TRBJ2-1 | TRBV13 | ASSPRRSGQF
TRBJ2-3 | TRBV19 | ASIPSGTRLSPQY
TRBJ2-1 | TRBV7-8 | ASSPPRIDEQF
TRBJ2-7 | TRBV10-3 | AISEGTVYEQY
TRBJ2-5 | TRBV5-4 | ASSSNRESTSQY
TRBJ1-4 | TRBV5-4 | ASSTFTGTGGREKLF
TRBJ1-1 | TRBV30 | AWGVNTEAF
TRBJ1-6 | TRBV5-1 | ASSPDLPGSPLH
TRBJ1-3 | TRBV5-1 | ASSLDWASDTIY
TRBJ2-5 | TRBV7-9 | ASSFWETQY
TRBJ2-7 | TRBV6-6 | ASSYEAGGSYEQY
TRBJ2-7 | TRBV28 | ASSAAGGTYEQY
TRBJ2-1 | TRBV19 | ATLGGGLRNEQF
TRBJ1-2 | TRBV30 | AWSVRLGARFGYT
TRBJ2-5 | TRBV5-1 | ASSGPGAFETQY
TRBJ1-4 | TRBV18 | ASSPDTGTFEKLF
TRBJ2-3 | TRBV7-6 | ASSKSGLEDTQY
TRBJ1-2 | TRBV7-2 | ASSKPGQGPTGYT
TRBJ1-1 | TRBV28 | ASRSYRANTEAF
TRBJ1-3 | TRBV30 | AWSPYPGRSGNTIY
TRBJ1-1 | TRBV10-2 | ATLSGLRNTEAF
TRBJ1-5 | TRBV7-9 | ASSLDRSEQPQH
TRBJ2-7 | TRBV29-1 | SVEVGPEQY
TRBJ2-3 | TRBV4-1 | ASSPRNRDPGPQY